These 32 T cell receptor beta chains were all obtained from the same sample, sequenced in a study of shared clonotypes between healthy human individuals (dated by TCRdb to 2018 to 2020). Preparation of the library involved the immunoSEQ multiplex PCR assay. What TCRdb holds here is the immuneACCESS table cut down to in-frame rearrangements. Part of the clones is not present; checked against another copy, under half of the missing clones reflect an unresolved V gene, and the others are unexplained. The sample has some 2,000,000 clones on record, around 95% of them singletons. The ten largest clones capture around 0.13% of the sample. What was sequenced was naive CD4+ T cells sorted from blood. Reading the label with the study, this specimen's cell subset or site is: CD45RA+ positively selected. These receptors originate from a man between 18 and 35 years old in good health.

This sequence joins TRBV6-1 and TRBJ1-3; the D gene is possibly TRBD1 (5 bases). The V gene's germline CDR1 is MNHNS and CDR2 SASEGT. There are 14 residues in the CDR3. Trimming took 5 bases from V and 0 from J, leaving 8 bases between them. The CDR3 nucleotides read TGTGCCAGCAGTTGGGACGGCTCTGGAAACACCATATATTTT. This codes for CASSWDGSGNTIYF.

The rearrangement links TRBV29-1 to TRBJ2-3, with 9 positions matching TRBD2. The CDR3 extends over 13 amino acids. V lost 3 bases to trimming and J lost 8 bases; unmatched junction nucleotides: 6. CDR1 is SQVTM, CDR2 ANQGSEA, per germline. The CDR3 DNA is TGCAGCGTTGAGTCTAGCGGGGTTATTACGCAGTATTTT. Translated: CSVESSGVITQYF.

V gene TRBV29-1 combines with J gene TRBJ2-5; D is possibly TRBD1 or TRBD2 (5 bases each). Trimming took 7 bases from V and 7 from J, leaving 16 bases between them. The length of the CDR3 is 12 residues. The V gene's germline CDR1 is SQVTM and CDR2 ANQGSEA. For the CDR3, the DNA is TGCAGCGCCCGGGACGGTGGAGGGACCCAGTACTTC. It specifies CSARDGGGTQYF.

J is TRBJ2-3 and V is TRBV28; D gene uncertain. Looked up from germline, CDR1 is MDHEN and CDR2 is SYDVKM. V was shortened by 6 bases and J by 5 bases, with 9 bases between the two germline ends. The CDR3 length is 12 residues. The CDR3 here is CASSETQDTQYF. In nucleotides, the CDR3 is TGTGCCAGCAGCGAGACCCAAGATACGCAGTATTTT.

The chain joins TRBV7-2 to TRBJ2-1; D gene ambiguous. With 3 bases removed from V and 5 bases from J, the gap between germline ends came to 5 bases. The germline V gene encodes CDR1 SGHTA and CDR2 FQGNSA. The CDR3 spans 12 residues. The CDR3, as DNA: TGTGCCAGCAGCTTGGATAACAATGAGCAGTTCTTC. Residues: CASSLDNNEQFF. The variable domain in full, completed from reference TRBV7-2 and TRBJ2-1, reads GAGVSQSPSNKVTEKGKDVELRCDPISGHTALYWYRQSLGQGLEFLIYFQGNSAPDKSGLPSDRFSAERTGGSVSTLTIQRTQQEDSAVYLCASSLDNNEQFFGPGTRLTVL.

The V and J genes are TRBV19 and TRBJ2-2; TRBD2 might be the D (6 bases). Deletions cut 2 bases from V and 1 base from J, with 8 bases between. Germline V gene data show CDR1 as LNHDA and CDR2 as SQIVND (reference sequence). This CDR3 is 15 amino acids long. The CDR3, as DNA: TGTGCCAGTAGTATACCGGGACTGAACACCGGGGAGCTGTTTTTT. Protein product: CASSIPGLNTGELFF.

Remarks on this clone: Other DNA sequences in the same sample also yield this CDR3. This CDR3 reads CASSSLTGELFF. The CDR3 coding sequence is TGTGCCAGCAGTTCCCTCACCGGGGAGCTGTTTTTT. The rearrangement uses TRBV28 and TRBJ2-2; D is uncertain. The CDR3 extends over 12 amino acids. V gave up 4 bases and J gave up 4 bases, with 4 bases separating them. CDR1 and CDR2 from the germline V gene are MDHEN and SYDVKM.

This chain connects TRBV7-2 to TRBJ2-7, with 9 nucleotides matching TRBD1. The germline V gene encodes CDR1 SGHTA and CDR2 FQGNSA. There are 14 residues in the CDR3. V shed 6 bases, J shed 4 bases, and the junction held 7 bases outside the gene matches. CDR3 protein: CASSRGTGLYEQYF. The CDR3 DNA reads as TGTGCCAGCAGTCGCGGGACAGGGCTTTACGAGCAGTACTTC.

The chain employs TRBV7-9 and TRBJ2-1; a weak D match, TRBD2 (6 bases). Germline V gene lookup returns CDR1 SEHNR and CDR2 FQNEAQ (reference sequence). V dropped 6 bases and J dropped 3 bases, with 15 bases sitting between them. The CDR3 consists of 15 residues. The CDR3 region has the DNA TGTGCCAGCAGTCATAGCGGTCCCAACTACAATGAGCAGTTCTTC. Encoded protein: CASSHSGPNYNEQFF.

The J gene is TRBJ1-1, the V gene TRBV11-2; D may be TRBD1 (6 bases). This CDR3 has 14 amino acids. The V gene's germline CDR1 is SGHAT and CDR2 FQNNGV. The V gene lost 6 bases and the J gene lost 4 bases, with 15 bases spanning the gap. The CDR3 sequence: CASRAYDRSTEAFF. As DNA, the CDR3 is TGTGCCAGCAGGGCCTACGACAGGTCCACTGAAGCTTTCTTT.

The chain is built from TRBV6-6 and TRBJ1-6; perhaps TRBD1 as D (6 bases). The CDR3 consists of 14 residues. Trimming took 9 bases from V and 7 from J, leaving 16 bases between them. Germline V gene data show CDR1 as MNHNY and CDR2 as SVGAGI (reference sequence). CDR3 protein: CASHSTGGNSPLHF. DNA of the CDR3: TGTGCCAGTCACTCTACCGGGGGCAATTCACCCCTCCACTTT.

The rearrangement uses TRBV6-5 and TRBJ2-1; 8 bases are shared with TRBD2. The CDR3 covers 15 residues. J was trimmed by 7 bases and V by 3 bases; bases with no gene match: 8. Germline CDR1 is MNHEY and CDR2 is SVGAGI. This chain's CDR3 is CASSYTGLARNEQFF. The CDR3 DNA reads TGTGCCAGCAGTTATACCGGACTAGCTCGAAATGAGCAGTTCTTC.

V is TRBV5-1 and J is TRBJ1-4, with unresolved D. From germline, CDR1 is SGHRS and CDR2 YFSETQ. CDR3 length equals 15 residues. V shed 0 bases and J shed 7 bases, with 13 bases lying between them. The CDR3 is CASSLAGRWGEKLFF. The DNA for the CDR3 is TGCGCCAGCAGCTTGGCCGGCAGGTGGGGTGAAAAACTGTTTTTT. The whole variable domain, filled in from reference TRBV5-1 and TRBJ1-4, reads KAGVTQTPRYLIKTRGQQVTLSCSPISGHRSVSWYQQTPGQGLQFLFEYFSETQRNKGNFPGRFSGRQFSNSRSEMNVSTLELGDSALYLCASSLAGRWGEKLFFGSGTQLSVL.

This clone showed up just once. The chain is built from TRBV6-5 and TRBJ1-6, with D maybe TRBD1 (5 bases). V was clipped by 4 bases and J by 5 bases, with 12 bases between them. The CDR3 contains 15 residues. In germline, CDR1 is MNHEY, CDR2 SVGAGI. As DNA, the CDR3 is TGTGCCAGCAGTTCTTGGGGGTCCGATAATTCACCCCTCCACTTT. It is translated as CASSSWGSDNSPLHF.

This chain joins TRBV7-2 and TRBJ1-2; D not certain. The CDR3 consists of 15 residues. V was pared by 0 bases and J by 4 bases, with 12 bases between. Per germline, CDR1 SGHTA and CDR2 FQGNSA. The CDR3 DNA is TGTGCCAGCAGCTTAGCCGGTGACGGCTTCTATGGCTACACCTTC. Amino acids: CASSLAGDGFYGYTF.

The chain has TRBV9 and TRBJ1-5; TRBD1 aligns across 8 bases. This CDR3 spans 17 amino acids. Germline V CDR1 and CDR2: SGDLS, YYNGEE. Trimming at V came to 0 bases and at J to 6 bases, leaving 11 bases not matched to a gene. CDR3 in amino acids: CASSVVGAGGFGQPQHF. The CDR3 region has the DNA TGTGCCAGCAGCGTAGTTGGGGCAGGGGGCTTTGGTCAGCCCCAGCATTTT. Complete variable domain (other parts from reference TRBV9 and TRBJ1-5): DSGVTQTPKHLITATGQRVTLRCSPRSGDLSVYWYQQSLDQGLQFLIQYYNGEERAKGNILERFSAQQFPDLHSELNLSSLELGDSALYFCASSVVGAGGFGQPQHFGDGTRLSIL.

In DNA, the CDR3 is TGTGCCAGCAGCTGGGTCGACAGATTCAATCAGCCCCAGCATTTT. Its protein product is CASSWVDRFNQPQHF. The chain combines TRBV28 with TRBJ1-5, with a weak D call TRBD1 (5 bases). The CDR3 sequence is 15 residues long. Between the trimmed V and J ends, which lost 6 bases and 3 bases, there was a span of 15 bases. The germline V gene encodes CDR1 MDHEN and CDR2 SYDVKM.

The V gene is TRBV5-1, the J gene TRBJ2-1; D is ambiguous. The V and J ends lost 0 bases and 8 bases respectively, with 12 bases between them. The CDR3 extends over 14 amino acids. The germline CDR1 and CDR2 sequences are SGHRS and YFSETQ. The CDR3 nucleotides are TGCGCCAGCAGCTTGGACTCGTCTACTGATGAGCAGTTCTTC. It codes for CASSLDSSTDEQFF.

This sequence joins TRBV30 and TRBJ2-7, with 10 nucleotides matching TRBD1. V trimming: 3 bases; J trimming: 1 base; junction bases outside the gene matches: 6. CDR3 size: 15 residues. CDR1 is GTSNPN, CDR2 SVGIG, per germline (reference sequence). CDR3: CAWRVPGQGSYEQYF. Written as DNA, the CDR3 is TGTGCCTGGAGAGTTCCGGGACAGGGGTCCTACGAGCAGTACTTC.

As concerns this clone: The junction departs from germline at one end; a sequencing error may be responsible. The chain carries TRBV7-7 and TRBJ2-2, with D possibly being TRBD2 (5 bases). CDR1 is SSHAT, CDR2 FNYEAQ, per germline (reference sequence). This CDR3 has 14 residues. CDR3 sequence: CASSFEGNTGELFF. CDR3 DNA: TGTGCTAGCAGCTTCGAGGGAAACACCGGGGAGCTGTTTTTT.

This rearrangement joins TRBV6-5 to TRBJ1-5; the D is unclear. Between the trimmed V and J ends, which lost 4 bases and 7 bases, there was a span of 14 bases. Looked up from germline, CDR1 is MNHEY and CDR2 is SVGAGI. The CDR3 extends over 14 amino acids. The CDR3 region is CASSSTGVGQPQHF. As DNA, the CDR3 is TGTGCCAGCAGTTCCACCGGGGTCGGGCAGCCCCAGCATTTT.

The chain combines TRBV6-1 with TRBJ2-7; 9 positions agree with TRBD1. CDR1 and CDR2 (germline): MNHNS, SASEGT. V lost 1 base and J lost 7; bases outside the gene matches: 8. This CDR3 spans 15 amino acids. The CDR3 DNA reads TGTGCCAGCAGTGAAGTTCTACAGGGGGCGAAAGAGCAGTACTTC. As protein: CASSEVLQGAKEQYF.

This rearrangement joins TRBV7-2 to TRBJ2-2, with TRBD2 matching over 14 bases. Germline trimming cut 5 bases from V and 7 bases from J; bases unmatched to any gene: 6. The CDR3 totals 16 residues. In germline, CDR1 is SGHTA, CDR2 FQGNSA. This CDR3 is CASSRGLAGVGGELFF. The CDR3 DNA is TGTGCCAGCAGCCGGGGACTAGCGGGAGTTGGCGGGGAGCTGTTTTTT.

V and J are TRBV19 and TRBJ1-6; 7 bases are shared with TRBD1. V lost 1 base, J lost 9 bases, and 15 bases stayed unmatched. Germline-derived CDR1 and CDR2 are LNHDA and SQIVND (reference sequence). This CDR3 is 18 amino acids long. CDR3 coding DNA: TGTGCCAGTAGTATAGGGTTTGAAGGGGGCCTGGGAGGTTCACCCCTCCACTTT. Translating gives CASSIGFEGGLGGSPLHF.

The chain has TRBV6-6 and TRBJ1-4; perhaps TRBD1 as D (5 bases). CDR1 and CDR2 from the germline V gene are MNHNY and SVGAGI (reference sequence). This CDR3 comprises 15 residues. The V gene lost 6 bases and the J gene lost 5 bases, with 16 bases spanning the gap. The CDR3 region is CASSKPGGYNEKLFF. The CDR3 coding sequence is TGTGCCAGCAGCAAACCTGGGGGGTACAATGAAAAACTGTTTTTT.

This clone was counted between two and nine times. This rearrangement joins TRBV6-1 to TRBJ2-2, with D perhaps TRBD2 (6 bases). The CDR3 is 14 residues long. Germline CDR1 is MNHNS and CDR2 is SASEGT. V shed 7 bases and J shed 2 bases, with 11 bases lying between them. The CDR3 spells CASTEGLNTGELFF. CDR3 sequence (DNA): TGTGCCAGCACGGAGGGTTTAAACACCGGGGAGCTGTTTTTT.

As for this clone: Other DNA sequences from this sample encode an identical CDR3 as well. The CDR3 spells CAISEDRYEQYF. CDR3 coding DNA: TGTGCCATCAGTGAAGACAGGTACGAGCAGTACTTC. The rearrangement links TRBV10-3 to TRBJ2-7; D perhaps matches TRBD1 (6 bases). Per the germline V gene, CDR1 is ENHRY and CDR2 is SYGVKD. V dropped 3 bases and J dropped 4 bases, with 7 bases sitting between them. The CDR3 totals 12 residues.

The rearrangement uses TRBV5-4 and TRBJ1-5; perhaps TRBD1 as D (6 bases). This CDR3 has 19 residues. Per the germline V gene, CDR1 is SGHNT and CDR2 is YYREEE (reference sequence). V was shortened by 2 bases and J by 1 base, with 22 bases between the two germline ends. Here the CDR3 DNA reads TGTGCCAGCAGCTTCAGGGGCGGCTCCACTATAGGAAGCAATCAGCCCCAGCATTTT. It codes for CASSFRGGSTIGSNQPQHF.

The chain is built from TRBV4-3 and TRBJ2-3, with TRBD2 matching over 9 bases. Trimming took 0 bases from V and 1 from J; bases not matched to a gene: 5. The CDR3 spans 17 residues. CDR1 is LGHNA and CDR2 is YSLEER in the germline V gene. CDR3 DNA sequence: TGCGCCAGCAGCCAAGATCCGGCGGGAGGGCGCACAGATACGCAGTATTTT. This codes for CASSQDPAGGRTDTQYF.

Worth noting for this clone: This sample also contains other DNA sequences that code for the same CDR3. V and J are TRBV10-3 and TRBJ1-1; TRBD1 might be the D (5 bases). Trimming removed 0 bases from V and 1 base from J, with 6 bases in between. This CDR3 contains 14 residues. The germline V gene encodes CDR1 ENHRY and CDR2 SYGVKD. CDR3 in amino acids: CAISESGQNTEAFF. The CDR3 nucleotides read TGTGCCATCAGTGAGTCGGGGCAGAACACTGAAGCTTTCTTT.

The genes are TRBV11-2 and TRBJ2-7; no reliable D call. Germline V gene sequence: CDR1 SGHAT, CDR2 FQNNGV. V lost 5 bases and J 3 bases, leaving 11 bases between the germline ends. There are 13 residues in the CDR3. CDR3 loop: CASSQTDGYEQYF. The CDR3 DNA sequence: TGTGCCAGCAGCCAGACGGACGGCTACGAGCAGTACTTC.

The rearrangement uses TRBV18 and TRBJ1-1, with 8 positions matching TRBD1. The CDR3 is made up of 14 amino acids. The ends lost 6 bases at V and 0 bases at J; junction bases unmatched: 3. The germline V gene encodes CDR1 KGHSH and CDR2 LQKENI. The CDR3 region is CASSEDRVNTEAFF. DNA for the CDR3: TGTGCCAGCTCCGAGGACAGGGTGAACACTGAAGCTTTCTTT.